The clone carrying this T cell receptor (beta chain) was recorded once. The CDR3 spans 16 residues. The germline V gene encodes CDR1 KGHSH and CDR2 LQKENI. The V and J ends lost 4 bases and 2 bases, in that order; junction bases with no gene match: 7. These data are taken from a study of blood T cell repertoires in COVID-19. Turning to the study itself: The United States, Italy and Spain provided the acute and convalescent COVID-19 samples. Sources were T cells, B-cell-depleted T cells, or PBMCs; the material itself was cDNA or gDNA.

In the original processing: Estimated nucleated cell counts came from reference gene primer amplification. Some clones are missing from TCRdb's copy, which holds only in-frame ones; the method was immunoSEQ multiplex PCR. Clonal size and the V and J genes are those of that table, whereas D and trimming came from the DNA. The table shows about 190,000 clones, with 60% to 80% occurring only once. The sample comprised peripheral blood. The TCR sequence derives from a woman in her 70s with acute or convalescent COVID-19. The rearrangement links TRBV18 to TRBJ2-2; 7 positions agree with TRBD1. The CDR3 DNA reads TGTGCCAGCTCACAGAGACAGGGCATAAACACCGGGGAGCTGTTTTTT. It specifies CASSQRQGINTGELFF.